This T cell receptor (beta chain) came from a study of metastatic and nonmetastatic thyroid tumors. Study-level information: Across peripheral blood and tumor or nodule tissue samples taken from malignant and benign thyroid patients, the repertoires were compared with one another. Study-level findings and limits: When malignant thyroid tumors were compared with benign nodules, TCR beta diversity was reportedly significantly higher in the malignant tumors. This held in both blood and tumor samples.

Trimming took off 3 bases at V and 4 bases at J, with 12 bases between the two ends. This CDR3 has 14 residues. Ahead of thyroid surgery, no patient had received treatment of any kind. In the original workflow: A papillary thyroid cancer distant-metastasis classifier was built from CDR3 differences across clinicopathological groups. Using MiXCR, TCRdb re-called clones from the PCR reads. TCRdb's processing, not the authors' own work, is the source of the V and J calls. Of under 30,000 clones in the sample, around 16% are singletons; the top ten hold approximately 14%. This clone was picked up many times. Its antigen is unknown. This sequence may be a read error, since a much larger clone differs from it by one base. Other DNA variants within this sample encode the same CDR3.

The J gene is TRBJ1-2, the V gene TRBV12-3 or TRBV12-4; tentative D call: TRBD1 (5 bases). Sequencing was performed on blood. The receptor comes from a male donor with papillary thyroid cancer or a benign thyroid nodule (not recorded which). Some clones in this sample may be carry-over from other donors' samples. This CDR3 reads CASSFGGFVYGYTF. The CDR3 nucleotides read TGTGCCAGCAGTTTTGGGGGGTTCGTCTATGGCTACACCTTC.